This T cell receptor (beta chain) originates from a study of Ad26.COV2.S vaccination and SARS-CoV-2 variants (dated by TCRdb to about 2021). General notes on the study: Donors in the vaccine arm were drawn from COV1001, a phase I-IIa trial of Ad26.COV2.S in healthy adults that was multicentre, randomized, double-blind and placebo-controlled. Ad26.COV2.S was administered intramuscularly at a dose of 5x10^10 or 1x10^11 viral particles, either as one shot or as two shots given 56 days apart. TCRbeta repertoire sequencing was used to assess the specificity and breadth of SARS-CoV-2-reactive T cell receptors after Ad26.COV2.S vaccination. A total of approximately 30 samples were included in the TCR-sequenced set, comprising about 20 Ad26.COV2.S vaccine recipients, 5 placebo recipients and 8 SARS-CoV-2 convalescent individuals. Trial participants were randomized into five groups of five: low-dose or high-dose Ad26.COV2.S given once or twice, or placebo on both occasions. Throughout the experiments and outcome assessment, investigators stayed blinded to trial group allocation. General findings and caveats noted by the study authors: After vaccination, spike-specific CD8+ and CD4+ T cell responses were reported to show substantial breadth. It was noted by the authors that total T cell responses may have been underestimated by the TCR breadth and depth analyses. Comparable non-spike TCR breadth was observed between vaccine and placebo recipients, consistent with only spike being contained in the vaccine. Compared with placebo recipients, Ad26.COV2.S recipients showed higher spike-specific TCR breadth (P = 0.0014). The study was not powered for comparison of responses between vaccine doses or regimens.

The immunoSEQ Assay was used to sequence TCRbeta CDR3 regions. After extraction, genomic DNA underwent amplification by bias-controlled multiplex PCR, followed by high-throughput sequencing. The authors' analysis ran thus. To quantify the absolute abundance of every unique TCRbeta CDR3 region, sequences were collapsed and filtered. Usable DNA was measured by amplifying reference genes present in all nucleated cells, and TCRbeta template counts were normalized to that usable DNA to estimate T cell fraction. Repertoire TCRs were annotated as SARS-CoV-2-specific by exact matching of V gene, CDR3 amino acid sequence and J gene to a known reactive TCR set. The reference SARS-CoV-2 TCR set was obtained from MIRA and was filtered for enrichment in COVID-19-positive ImmuneCODE repertoires, whereby public or cross-reactive TCRs were removed. Based on the MIRA antigens, annotated TCRs were further analysed at the level of specific ORF or position within ORF. Depth was the summed frequency of annotated unique rearrangements, while breadth was defined as annotated unique rearrangements over total unique productive rearrangements. TCR breadth was compared between groups using two-sided Wilcoxon rank-sum tests. The table comes from immuneACCESS by way of TCRdb, which keeps in-frame sequences with V and J called. Part of the clones is missing from these tables; in studies checked, under half for an unresolved V gene and the rest for unknown reasons. V and J calls and clone size come straight from that table; D and trimming were deduced from the DNA. The sample contains roughly 350,000 clones, approximately 86% of them found a single time. The ten largest make up around 10% of the sample.

Per the germline V gene, ENHRY is the CDR1 and SYGVKD is the CDR2. The CDR3 goes from the cysteine to the phenylalanine over 12 residues. CDR3 DNA only is kept here, 36 bases in frame from base 1. Cut back by 7 bases and 7 bases, the V and J ends lie 13 bases apart. Remarks on this clone: Its target antigen remains unknown. One base away there is no much larger clone; base qualities are not given.

The treatment or condition label, read with the paper, signifies: around 19 received Ad26.COV2.S at low or high dose, single or two shots; about 5 received placebo; per-sample allocation not given. Repertoires of vaccine and placebo recipients were sequenced from samples taken on day 63 after the first injection. Cohort 1b enrolled 25 adults aged 18-55 years at a single site in Boston, USA, between 29 July and 7 August 2020. Ad26.COV2.S was a replication-incompetent adenovirus type 26 vector expressing a prefusion-stabilized SARS-CoV-2 spike protein from the original Wuhan strain. This sample comprised peripheral blood, obtained in a trial of Ad26.COV2.S vaccine versus placebo. This clonotype was sampled from a person aged 18-65 years who received the Ad26.COV2.S COVID-19 vaccine or a placebo. The V and J genes are TRBV10-3 and TRBJ1-1; the D gene lacks a confident call. The CDR3: CAINGPNDEAFF. The DNA reads as follows: TGTGCCATCAATGGTCCGAACGATGAAGCTTTCTTT.